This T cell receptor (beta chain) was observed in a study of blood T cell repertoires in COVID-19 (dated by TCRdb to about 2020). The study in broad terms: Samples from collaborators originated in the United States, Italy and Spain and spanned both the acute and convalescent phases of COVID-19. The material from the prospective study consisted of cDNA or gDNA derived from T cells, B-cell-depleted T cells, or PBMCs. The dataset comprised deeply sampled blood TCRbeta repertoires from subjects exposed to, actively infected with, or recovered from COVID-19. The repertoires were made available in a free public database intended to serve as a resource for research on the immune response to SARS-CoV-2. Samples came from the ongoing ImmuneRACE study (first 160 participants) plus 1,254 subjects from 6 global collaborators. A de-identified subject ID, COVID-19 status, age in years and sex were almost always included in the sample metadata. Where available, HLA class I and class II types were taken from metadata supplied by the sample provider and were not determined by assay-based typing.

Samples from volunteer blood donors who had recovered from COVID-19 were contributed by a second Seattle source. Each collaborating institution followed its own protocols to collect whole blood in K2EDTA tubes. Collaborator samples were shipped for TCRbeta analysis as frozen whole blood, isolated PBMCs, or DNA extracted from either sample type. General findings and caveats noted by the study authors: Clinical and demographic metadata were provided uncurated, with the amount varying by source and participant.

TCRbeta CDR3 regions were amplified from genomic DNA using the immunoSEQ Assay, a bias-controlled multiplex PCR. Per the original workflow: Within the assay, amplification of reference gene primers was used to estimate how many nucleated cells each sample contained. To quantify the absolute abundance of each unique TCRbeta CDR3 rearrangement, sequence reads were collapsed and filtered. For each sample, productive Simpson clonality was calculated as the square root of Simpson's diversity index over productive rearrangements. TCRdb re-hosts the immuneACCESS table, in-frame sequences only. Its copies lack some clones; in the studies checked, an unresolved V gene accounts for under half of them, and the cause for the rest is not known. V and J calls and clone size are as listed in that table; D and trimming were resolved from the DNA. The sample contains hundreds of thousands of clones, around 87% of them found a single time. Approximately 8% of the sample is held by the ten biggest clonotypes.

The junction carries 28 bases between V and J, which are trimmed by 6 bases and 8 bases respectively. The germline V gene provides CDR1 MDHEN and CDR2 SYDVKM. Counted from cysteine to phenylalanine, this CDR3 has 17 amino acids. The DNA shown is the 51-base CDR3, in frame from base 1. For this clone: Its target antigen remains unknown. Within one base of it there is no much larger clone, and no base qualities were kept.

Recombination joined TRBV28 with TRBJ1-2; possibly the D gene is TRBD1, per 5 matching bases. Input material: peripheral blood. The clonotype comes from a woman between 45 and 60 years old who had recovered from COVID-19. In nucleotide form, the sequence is TGTGCCAGCAGCCTCGAGGCCCGGTGGGGACTCAGCCCGGGCTACACCTTC. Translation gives CASSLEARWGLSPGYTF.